This T cell receptor (beta chain) appears in the sequencing data of a study of shared clonotypes between healthy human individuals. For every subset, genomic DNA was evenly distributed across several immunoSEQ plates. The sorted-subset replicate PCRs were given around 200 ng DNA, which is around 29,000 T cell genomes. The repertoire was sequenced with immunoSEQ multiplex PCR; TCRdb's copy has only in-frame clones and lacks some. The repertoire includes about 2 million clones, approximately 95% of them detected once, and 0.1% to 0.15% sits in the top ten. This clone was seen a single time. The CDR3 contains 14 residues. V was clipped by 6 bases and J by 1 base; unmatched bases: 4. Germline V gene lookup returns CDR1 KGHSH and CDR2 LQKENI.

This receptor was taken from a man aged 18 to 30 in good health. This sequence joins TRBV18 and TRBJ1-1; 8 bases map to TRBD1. The sequenced sample was naive CD4+ T cells sorted from blood. The subset denotes: CD45RA+ positively selected. CDR3 in amino acids: CASSRQGTNTEAFF. In DNA, the CDR3 is TGTGCCAGCTCGCGACAGGGGACGAACACTGAAGCTTTCTTT.